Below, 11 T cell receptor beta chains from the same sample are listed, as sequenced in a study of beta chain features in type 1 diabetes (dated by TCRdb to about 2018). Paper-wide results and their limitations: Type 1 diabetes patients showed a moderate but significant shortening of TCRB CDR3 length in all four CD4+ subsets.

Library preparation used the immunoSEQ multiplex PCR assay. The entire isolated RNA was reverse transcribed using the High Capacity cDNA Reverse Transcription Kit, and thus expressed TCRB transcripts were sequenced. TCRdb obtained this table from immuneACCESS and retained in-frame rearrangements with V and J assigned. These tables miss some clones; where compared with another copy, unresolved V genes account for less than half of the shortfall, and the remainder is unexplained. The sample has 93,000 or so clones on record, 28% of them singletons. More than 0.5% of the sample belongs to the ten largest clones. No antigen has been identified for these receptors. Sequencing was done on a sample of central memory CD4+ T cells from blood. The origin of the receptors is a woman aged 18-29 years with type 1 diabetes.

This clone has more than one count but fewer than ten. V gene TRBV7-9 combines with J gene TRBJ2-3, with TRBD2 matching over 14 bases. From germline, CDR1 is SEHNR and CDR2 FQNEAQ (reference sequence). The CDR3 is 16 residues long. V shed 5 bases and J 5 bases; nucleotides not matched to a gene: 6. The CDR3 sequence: CASSPGLAGGGDTQYF. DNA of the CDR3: TGTGCCAGCAGCCCCGGACTAGCGGGAGGCGGAGATACGCAGTATTTT.

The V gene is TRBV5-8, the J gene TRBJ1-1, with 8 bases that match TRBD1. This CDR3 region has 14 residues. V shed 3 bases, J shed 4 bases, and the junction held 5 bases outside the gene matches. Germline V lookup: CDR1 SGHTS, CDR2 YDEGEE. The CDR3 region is CASSWTGLATEAFF. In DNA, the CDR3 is TGTGCCAGCAGCTGGACAGGGTTGGCCACTGAAGCTTTCTTT.

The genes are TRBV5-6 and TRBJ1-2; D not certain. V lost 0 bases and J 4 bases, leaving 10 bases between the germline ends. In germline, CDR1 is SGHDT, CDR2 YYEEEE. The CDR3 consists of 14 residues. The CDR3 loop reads CASSLGAGSYGYTF. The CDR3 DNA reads TGTGCCAGCAGCTTGGGGGCCGGTAGCTATGGCTACACCTTC.

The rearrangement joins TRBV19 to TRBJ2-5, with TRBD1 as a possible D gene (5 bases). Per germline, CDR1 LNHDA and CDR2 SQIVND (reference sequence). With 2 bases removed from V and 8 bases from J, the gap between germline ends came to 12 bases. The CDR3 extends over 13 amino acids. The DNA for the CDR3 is TGTGCCAGTAGTATAACTGGGGCGAACACCCAGTACTTC. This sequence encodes CASSITGANTQYF.

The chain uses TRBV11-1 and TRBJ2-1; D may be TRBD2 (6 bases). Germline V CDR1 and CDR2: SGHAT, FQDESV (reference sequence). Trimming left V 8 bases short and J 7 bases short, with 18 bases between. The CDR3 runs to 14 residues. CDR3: CASRAGPAINEQFF. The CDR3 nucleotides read TGTGCCAGCCGCGCGGGACCTGCGATAAATGAGCAGTTCTTC.

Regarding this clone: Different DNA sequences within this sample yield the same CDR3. CDR3 sequence (DNA): TGTGCCAGCAGCGTGGGAGCGGGAGCGGGAGAGACCCAGTACTTC. Residues: CASSVGAGAGETQYF. The gene calls are TRBV9 and TRBJ2-5; 8 bases agree with TRBD2. CDR1 SGDLS and CDR2 YYNGEE come from the germline V gene. There are 15 residues in the CDR3. The J segment lost 4 bases and the V segment lost 2 bases, leaving 7 bases of the junction unmatched.

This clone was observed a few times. CDR3 loop: CASSSTGFNEKLFF. Here the CDR3 DNA reads TGTGCCAGCAGCTCCACAGGGTTCAATGAAAAACTGTTTTTT. J is TRBJ1-4 and V is TRBV6-6; tentatively, D is TRBD1 (6 bases). Trimming cost V 6 bases and J 5 bases, with 13 bases left between them. The germline V gene has CDR1 MNHNY and CDR2 SVGAGI (reference sequence). This CDR3 comprises 14 residues.

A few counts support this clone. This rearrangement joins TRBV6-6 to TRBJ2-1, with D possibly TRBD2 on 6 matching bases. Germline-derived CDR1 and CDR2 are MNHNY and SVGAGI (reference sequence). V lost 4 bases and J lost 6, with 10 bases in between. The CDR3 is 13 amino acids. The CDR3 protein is CASSSDYGNEQFF. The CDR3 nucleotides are TGTGCCAGCAGTTCGGACTATGGCAATGAGCAGTTCTTC.

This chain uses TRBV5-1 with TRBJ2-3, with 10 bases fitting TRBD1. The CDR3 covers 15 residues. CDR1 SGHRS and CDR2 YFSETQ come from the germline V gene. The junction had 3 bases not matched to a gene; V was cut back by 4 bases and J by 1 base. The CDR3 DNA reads TGCGCCAGCAGCCCCGGGACAGGGGGCACAGATACGCAGTATTTT. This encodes CASSPGTGGTDTQYF. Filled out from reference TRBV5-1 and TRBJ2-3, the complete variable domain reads KAGVTQTPRYLIKTRGQQVTLSCSPISGHRSVSWYQQTPGQGLQFLFEYFSETQRNKGNFPGRFSGRQFSNSRSEMNVSTLELGDSALYLCASSPGTGGTDTQYFGPGTRLTVL.

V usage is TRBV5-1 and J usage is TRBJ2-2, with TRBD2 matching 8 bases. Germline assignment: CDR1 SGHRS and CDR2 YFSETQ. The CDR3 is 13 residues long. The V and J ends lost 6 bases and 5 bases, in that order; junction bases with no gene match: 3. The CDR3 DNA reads TGCGCCAGCAAAGAGCGGGAGACCGGGGAGCTGTTTTTT. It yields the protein CASKERETGELFF.

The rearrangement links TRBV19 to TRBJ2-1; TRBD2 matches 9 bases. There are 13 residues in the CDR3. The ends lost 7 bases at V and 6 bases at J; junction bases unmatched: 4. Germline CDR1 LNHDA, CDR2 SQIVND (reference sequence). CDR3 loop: CASTPSGVNEQFF. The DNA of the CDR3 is TGTGCCAGTACGCCTAGCGGGGTCAATGAGCAGTTCTTC.